This T cell receptor (beta chain) came from a study of brain T cells in children with intractable seizures. This clone showed up just once. Germline V gene sequence: CDR1 LNHDA, CDR2 SQIVND (reference sequence). The CDR3 has 15 amino acids. The V gene lost 3 bases and the J gene lost 0 bases, with 10 bases spanning the gap. Profiled with immunoSEQ multiplex PCR; TCRdb holds only in-frame clones, not every one. Here the sample spans some 76,000 clones, approximately 94% being singletons. This TCR came from a boy under three years old with tuberous sclerosis and intractable seizures. This chain joins TRBV19 and TRBJ2-3; no reliable D call. Specimen: peripheral blood, collected at surgery. CDR3 residues: CASSMGITSTDTQYF. The CDR3 region has the DNA TGTGCCAGTAGTATGGGGATTACTAGCACAGATACGCAGTATTTT.